Only one count was recorded for the clone carrying this T cell receptor (beta chain). The antigen remains unidentified. This specimen belongs to a study of radiation and T cells in renal cell carcinoma. Study outcomes and limitations: From baseline, blood top tumor clonotypes peaked at 2 weeks post-radiation.

TCRdb keeps only in-frame clones here, not all; method: immunoSEQ multiplex PCR. The table has 140,000 or so clones, about 86% seen once. Time point of the sample: blood 4 weeks post-SBRT, at nephrectomy. The treatment: 15 Gy SBRT to primary tumor, nephrectomy 4 weeks later. Nephrectomy followed 15 Gy stereotactic body radiation by 4 weeks. Clear cell pathology was present in this patient's renal cell carcinoma. Trimming cost V 10 bases and J 0 bases; bases outside gene matches: 7. The CDR3 is 15 residues long. Germline values: CDR1 ENHRY, CDR2 SYGVKD. The sequences come from blood, collected from a patient whose treatment included radiotherapy and nephrectomy. This chain joins TRBV10-3 and TRBJ2-2; TRBD2 agrees at 8 bases. The TCR comes from a woman aged 50 to 60 with renal cell carcinoma. The CDR3 DNA sequence: TGTGCCACCCGATCGGGGGGGGCGAACACCGGGGAGCTGTTTTTT. Protein: CATRSGGANTGELFF.